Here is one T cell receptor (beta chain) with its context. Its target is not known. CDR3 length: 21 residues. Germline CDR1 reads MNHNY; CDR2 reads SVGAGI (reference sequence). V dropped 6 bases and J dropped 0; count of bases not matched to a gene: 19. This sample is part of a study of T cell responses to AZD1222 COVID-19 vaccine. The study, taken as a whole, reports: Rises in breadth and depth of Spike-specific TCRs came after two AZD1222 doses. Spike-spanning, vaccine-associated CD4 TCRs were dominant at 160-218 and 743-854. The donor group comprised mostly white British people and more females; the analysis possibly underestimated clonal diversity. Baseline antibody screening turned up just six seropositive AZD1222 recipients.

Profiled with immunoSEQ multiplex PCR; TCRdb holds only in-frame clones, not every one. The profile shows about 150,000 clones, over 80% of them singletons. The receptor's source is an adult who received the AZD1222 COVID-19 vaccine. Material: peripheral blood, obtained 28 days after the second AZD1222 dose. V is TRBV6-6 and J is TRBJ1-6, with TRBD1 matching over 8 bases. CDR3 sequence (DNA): TGTGCCAGCAGCCGACAGGGGTTTGTTTGGATCTCTAGCTCCTATAATTCACCCCTCCACTTT. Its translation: CASSRQGFVWISSSYNSPLHF.